These 25 T cell receptor beta chains share one sample of origin, sequenced in a study of T cell responses to AZD1222 COVID-19 vaccine. Assay used: immunoSEQ multiplex PCR; TCRdb lists only in-frame clones, some missing. The repertoire holds 150,000 to 200,000 clones, 87% seen once, with approximately 2.5% in the top ten. The sample was peripheral blood, taken on day 0 of MenACWY control vaccination. These receptors all stem from an adult in good health.

The chain carries TRBV7-2 and TRBJ1-2; TRBD1 matches at 7 bases. The trim removed 1 base at V and 5 bases at J, leaving 7 bases unmatched. This CDR3 region has 15 residues. Per germline, CDR1 SGHTA and CDR2 FQGNSA. DNA of the CDR3: TGTGCCAGCAGCTTAGGGACAGGCTTTATATATGGCTACACCTTC. Translated, it gives CASSLGTGFIYGYTF.

In its sample, this clone was seen once. The CDR3 sequence is CTSSQGRYNEQFF. The CDR3 DNA reads TGCACCAGCAGCCAAGGTCGATACAATGAGCAGTTCTTC. This chain links TRBV1 with TRBJ2-1. TRBV1 is described as a pseudogene. CDR3 length equals 13 residues.

The rearrangement links TRBV9 to TRBJ2-7, with D perhaps matching TRBD2 (6 bases). This CDR3 has 13 amino acids. The germline gives CDR1 SGDLS, CDR2 YYNGEE. V was cut by 5 bases and J by 0 bases, with 9 bases left in between. The CDR3 protein is CASRGGASYEQYF. For the CDR3, the DNA is TGTGCCAGCAGGGGCGGGGCCTCCTACGAGCAGTACTTC.

The J gene is TRBJ1-1, the V gene TRBV16; 11 bases are shared with TRBD1. V was pared by 4 bases and J by 4 bases, with 11 bases of the junction left unmatched. Germline-derived CDR1 and CDR2 are KGHSY and FQNENV. The CDR3 covers 17 residues. The CDR3 sequence is CASSPREPGQGGTEAFF. The CDR3 coding sequence is TGTGCCAGCAGCCCGAGAGAACCGGGACAGGGGGGCACTGAAGCTTTCTTT.

The chain joins TRBV29-1 to TRBJ1-2, with D possibly TRBD1 on 6 matching bases. Trimming took off 3 bases at V and 5 bases at J, with 10 bases between the two ends. Germline V lookup: CDR1 SQVTM, CDR2 ANQGSEA. The CDR3 loop spans 12 amino acids. CDR3 nucleotide sequence: TGCAGCGTTGACGCAGGGGAATATGGCTACACCTTC. This gives the protein CSVDAGEYGYTF. The full variable domain, completed using reference TRBV29-1 and TRBJ1-2, is SAVISQKPSRDICQRGTSLTIQCQVDSQVTMMFWYRQQPGQSLTLIATANQGSEATYESGFVIDKFPISRPNLTFSTLTVSNMSPEDSSIYLCSVDAGEYGYTFGSGTRLTVV.

The rearrangement joins TRBV28 to TRBJ1-6; possibly TRBD1 for D (5 bases). CDR1 MDHEN and CDR2 SYDVKM come from the germline V gene. CDR3 size: 13 residues. The V end lost 8 bases, the J end lost 4 bases, and 9 bases lay between the germline ends. CDR3 region: CASLRQYNSPLHF. CDR3 nucleotide sequence: TGTGCCAGCTTACGACAGTATAATTCACCCCTCCACTTT.

The gene calls are TRBV6-5 and TRBJ1-2; no definite D call. The CDR3 has 11 residues. V shed 8 bases and J shed 14 bases, with 18 bases lying between them. Germline CDR1 and CDR2: MNHEY and SVGAGI. CDR3 sequence reads: CASGDRIRITF. The CDR3 bases are TGTGCCAGCGGAGACCGAATAAGGATAACCTTC.

This chain uses TRBV24-1 with TRBJ1-2, with a tentative D call TRBD1 (5 bases). With 5 bases removed from V and 6 bases from J, the gap between germline ends came to 18 bases. Germline V gene data show CDR1 as KGHDR and CDR2 as SFDVKD. The CDR3 contains 15 residues. The CDR3 sequence is CATSGTRGGEDGYTF. The CDR3 DNA is TGTGCCACCAGTGGGACAAGGGGCGGGGAGGATGGCTACACCTTC.

V gene TRBV6-5 combines with J gene TRBJ1-1; D not certain. The CDR3 covers 15 residues. Germline lookup yields CDR1 MNHEY and CDR2 SVGAGI. Trimming cost V 2 bases and J 1 base, with 11 bases left between them. The CDR3 spells CASSYAVPPNTEAFF. The CDR3 bases are TGTGCCAGCAGTTACGCCGTCCCCCCGAACACTGAAGCTTTCTTT.

The genes are TRBV5-4 and TRBJ1-2; D is unresolved. The CDR3 has 14 residues. Trimming removed 0 bases from V and 2 bases from J, with 8 bases in between. The germline CDR1 and CDR2 sequences are SGHNT and YYREEE (reference sequence). Written as DNA, the CDR3 is TGTGCCAGCAGCTTGGGCCAGCAAAACTATGGCTACACCTTC. Protein: CASSLGQQNYGYTF.

This clone has a single count. CDR3 nucleotides: TGTGCCAGCTCACCAGGACGGAGCTCCTACGAGCAGTACTTC. Translating it yields CASSPGRSSYEQYF. This sequence joins TRBV18 and TRBJ2-7; D unclear. This CDR3 has 14 residues. Germline loops: CDR1 KGHSH, CDR2 LQKENI. Trimming cost V 2 bases and J 0 bases, with 8 bases left between them.

The chain has TRBV5-4 and TRBJ1-1; D ambiguous. This CDR3 has 11 residues. Trimming took off 0 bases at V and 10 bases at J, with 7 bases between the two ends. CDR1 and CDR2 (germline): SGHNT, YYREEE (reference sequence). The DNA of the CDR3 is TGTGCCAGCAGCTTGGGAGTTCGAGCTTTCTTT. This gives the protein CASSLGVRAFF.

This clone has a handful of counts. The chain uses TRBV27 and TRBJ2-3; D unresolved. Trimming took 6 bases from V and 4 from J, leaving 11 bases between them. Germline CDR1 and CDR2: MNHEY and SMNVEV (reference sequence). The CDR3 runs to 13 residues. For the CDR3, the DNA is TGTGCCAGCAGAGATCGATGGGCAGATACGCAGTATTTT. Protein: CASRDRWADTQYF.

The chain uses TRBV19 and TRBJ2-3; D unresolved. V was cut by 1 base and J by 5 bases, with 7 bases left in between. Germline CDR1 is LNHDA and CDR2 is SQIVND (reference sequence). The CDR3 loop spans 13 amino acids. The CDR3 region has the DNA TGTGCCAGTAGTATAGGGGTCCTAGATACGCAGTATTTT. Its protein product is CASSIGVLDTQYF.

This chain links TRBV7-9 with TRBJ2-2, with 8 positions matching TRBD1. J was trimmed by 7 bases and V by 2 bases; bases with no gene match: 3. Germline CDR1 SEHNR, CDR2 FQNEAQ (reference sequence). This CDR3 comprises 14 residues. CDR3 residues: CASSLQGAGGELFF. The CDR3 DNA sequence: TGTGCCAGCAGCTTACAGGGGGCAGGCGGGGAGCTGTTTTTT.

The chain uses TRBV28 and TRBJ1-2, with unresolved D. Germline loops: CDR1 MDHEN, CDR2 SYDVKM. The CDR3 consists of 13 residues. The V gene lost 7 bases and the J gene lost 4 bases, with 13 bases spanning the gap. CDR3 sequence reads: CASTLAAGYGYTF. The CDR3 DNA reads TGTGCCAGCACCTTAGCAGCAGGCTATGGCTACACCTTC.

The V gene is TRBV9, the J gene TRBJ1-1; perhaps TRBD1 as D (5 bases). CDR3 length: 15 residues. The V and J ends lost 2 bases and 1 base respectively, with 12 bases between them. The germline V gene has CDR1 SGDLS and CDR2 YYNGEE. CDR3 residues: CASSVTEKKNTEAFF. The CDR3 nucleotides are TGTGCCAGCAGCGTGACAGAAAAAAAGAACACTGAAGCTTTCTTT.

This clone was seen a handful of times. The CDR3 here is CASSPPSGTGNTEAFF. CDR3 nucleotide sequence: TGTGCCAGCTCACCACCGTCAGGCACGGGGAACACTGAAGCTTTCTTT. This chain links TRBV18 with TRBJ1-1; D remains ambiguous. Germline V gene sequence: CDR1 KGHSH, CDR2 LQKENI. The V end lost 0 bases, the J end lost 1 base, and 12 bases lay between the germline ends. There are 16 residues in the CDR3.

V and J are TRBV5-1 and TRBJ1-4; D is unresolved. Looked up from germline, CDR1 is SGHRS and CDR2 is YFSETQ. The CDR3 sequence is 14 residues long. Between the trimmed V and J ends, which lost 0 bases and 7 bases, there was a span of 10 bases. The CDR3 DNA reads TGCGCCAGCAGCTTGGGGCACCCGAGTGAAAAACTGTTTTTT. This translates into CASSLGHPSEKLFF.

The chain recombines TRBV7-9 with TRBJ2-1; 10 bases match TRBD1. CDR1 and CDR2 from the germline V gene are SEHNR and FQNEAQ (reference sequence). CDR3 length: 16 residues. The junction had 5 bases not matched to a gene; V was cut back by 0 bases and J by 6 bases. CDR3 amino acids: CASSLAGGQGFNEQFF. The CDR3 DNA follows: TGTGCCAGCAGCTTAGCAGGGGGACAGGGGTTCAATGAGCAGTTCTTC. Full variable domain (rest looked up from reference TRBV7-9 and TRBJ2-1): DTGVSQNPRHKITKRGQNVTFRCDPISEHNRLYWYRQTLGQGPEFLTYFQNEAQLEKSRLLSDRFSAERPKGSFSTLEIQRTEQGDSAMYLCASSLAGGQGFNEQFFGPGTRLTVL.

The rearrangement uses TRBV2 and TRBJ1-3, with TRBD1 as a possible D gene (5 bases). V was trimmed by 6 bases and J by 9 bases, leaving 18 bases between them. The CDR3 is 14 amino acids. Germline V gene sequence: CDR1 SNHLY, CDR2 FYNNEI. The CDR3 here is CASSTGAASVTIYF. The CDR3 nucleotides are TGTGCCAGCAGCACCGGGGCCGCCTCGGTCACCATATATTTT.

This chain uses TRBV24-1 with TRBJ2-6; D might be TRBD1 or TRBD2, each matching 5 bases. Trimming shortened V by 3 bases and J by 0 bases, and 11 bases separated the two germline ends. The CDR3 loop spans 17 amino acids. CDR1 KGHDR and CDR2 SFDVKD come from the germline V gene. The CDR3 is CATSDTGPSSGANVLTF. CDR3 coding DNA: TGTGCCACCAGTGATACGGGACCTAGCTCTGGGGCCAACGTCCTGACTTTC.

The chain combines TRBV30 with TRBJ2-1, with D uncertain. Looked up from germline, CDR1 is GTSNPN and CDR2 is SVGIG (reference sequence). The CDR3 consists of 13 residues. V lost 2 bases and J 4 bases, leaving 9 bases between the germline ends. DNA for the CDR3: TGTGCCTGGAGTAGTCAGGTTTACAATGAGCAGTTCTTC. This translates into CAWSSQVYNEQFF.

The CDR3 DNA follows: TGTGCCAGCAGTTTAGGGGGCCCAGGCTACGAGCAGTACTTC. As protein: CASSLGGPGYEQYF. This chain links TRBV28 with TRBJ2-7; D might be TRBD1 (6 bases). Germline values: CDR1 MDHEN, CDR2 SYDVKM. This CDR3 comprises 14 residues. Between the trimmed V and J ends, which lost 2 bases and 3 bases, there was a span of 11 bases.

This clone was seen a handful of times. The CDR3 loop is CASRTGARGYTF. CDR3 DNA sequence: TGTGCCAGTAGGACAGGGGCACGGGGCTACACCTTC. The rearrangement links TRBV19 to TRBJ1-2, with TRBD1 identical over 8 bases. This CDR3 is built from 12 residues. V shed 6 bases, J shed 8 bases, and the junction held 5 bases outside the gene matches. CDR1 is LNHDA, CDR2 SQIVND, per germline (reference sequence).